Here is one T cell receptor (beta chain) with its context. Its antigen remains unidentified. These data are taken from a study of response to subunit inactivated influenza vaccine. Findings of the study overall: A suggestion made by the authors is that each seasonal influenza vaccination recruits few new T cells.

TCRdb fed the RT-PCR reads into MiXCR, producing one record per CDR3 protein. Of 500,000 to 600,000 distinct CDR3 sequences listed, approximately 12% were seen once; the top ten hold 10% to 15%. Germline V gene lookup returns CDR1 LNHDA and CDR2 SQIVND (reference sequence). V was clipped by 3 bases and J by 2 bases, with 11 bases between them. CDR3 size: 15 residues. The chain links TRBV19 to TRBJ1-5; weak D call: TRBD1 (5 bases). This sequence originates from a man aged 50 or older who received an inactivated influenza vaccine. The sample in question was PBMCs from blood, obtained more than 35 days after vaccination. CDR3 protein: CASSILGQRNQPQHF. The CDR3 DNA sequence: TGTGCCAGTAGTATCCTGGGGCAGCGCAATCAGCCCCAGCATTTT.